Each of the 20 T cell receptor beta chains below was sequenced from the same sample in a study of a mutant IDH1 vaccine in newly diagnosed glioma. For these receptors, no antigen is known. The time point denotes: week 5, during vaccination. Each dose of the vaccine consisted of 300 ug of mutant IDH1 20-mer peptide, with topical imiquimod. TCRdb's table, derived via immunoSEQ multiplex PCR, lists solely in-frame clones and lacks some. Altogether approximately 26,000 clones are present, 70% to 85% being singletons, with the ten largest covering less than 9.5%. Source: PBMCs, taken from a glioma patient whose treatment included an IDH1 peptide vaccine. Every receptor here comes from a man aged 35-49 years with glioma. Some clones in this sample may be carry-over from other donors' samples.

The chain is built from TRBV4-3 and TRBJ2-6; 7 nucleotides match TRBD2. Germline V gene data show CDR1 as LGHNA and CDR2 as YSLEER. J was trimmed by 7 bases and V by 1 base; bases with no gene match: 7. The CDR3 runs 16 residues. The chain's CDR3 is CASSQAVTAGANVLTF. For the CDR3, the DNA is TGCGCCAGCAGCCAAGCGGTTACAGCGGGAGCCAACGTCCTGACTTTC.

The V and J genes are TRBV19 and TRBJ1-5; D ambiguous. The CDR3 is made up of 13 amino acids. V was clipped by 7 bases and J by 6 bases, with 13 bases between them. In germline, CDR1 is LNHDA, CDR2 SQIVND (reference sequence). Here the CDR3 reads CASNLGFRQPQHF. The DNA for the CDR3 is TGTGCCAGTAACCTGGGATTTCGTCAGCCCCAGCATTTT.

This chain connects TRBV6-1 to TRBJ1-4, with no clear D. V was trimmed by 7 bases and J by 4 bases, leaving 13 bases between them. CDR3 length: 14 amino acids. Germline assignment: CDR1 MNHNS and CDR2 SASEGT. The CDR3 protein is CASTTYAVNEKLFF. The CDR3 DNA follows: TGTGCCAGCACCACCTACGCAGTTAATGAAAAACTGTTTTTT.

The V gene is TRBV28, the J gene TRBJ2-7; no clear D. V was shortened by 3 bases and J by 7 bases, with 10 bases between the two germline ends. This CDR3 comprises 12 residues. Germline V gene sequence: CDR1 MDHEN, CDR2 SYDVKM. The CDR3 sequence is CASSFSRREQYF. The CDR3 nucleotides are TGTGCCAGCAGTTTTAGTCGGCGTGAGCAGTACTTC.

V usage is TRBV7-8 and J usage is TRBJ1-1; the D gene is possibly TRBD1 (5 bases). CDR1 and CDR2 from the germline V gene are SGHVS and FQNEAQ. The CDR3 is 13 amino acids. With 5 bases removed from V and 2 bases from J, the gap between germline ends came to 9 bases. The CDR3 here is CASSGDRNTEAFF. The CDR3 nucleotides are TGTGCCAGCAGCGGTGACAGAAACACTGAAGCTTTCTTT.

This chain uses TRBV5-1 with TRBJ2-2; 8 positions agree with TRBD1. CDR1 and CDR2 from the germline V gene are SGHRS and YFSETQ. The CDR3 covers 15 residues. V lost 4 bases to trimming and J lost 6 bases; unmatched junction nucleotides: 8. CDR3 sequence reads: CASSLLDREAGELFF. The CDR3 bases are TGCGCCAGCAGCCTGCTGGACAGGGAGGCCGGGGAGCTGTTTTTT.

This chain connects TRBV30 to TRBJ1-1; no firm D call. Trimming cost V 1 base and J 4 bases, with 25 bases left between them. This CDR3 is 18 amino acids long. Per the germline V gene, CDR1 is GTSNPN and CDR2 is SVGIG (reference sequence). The CDR3 here is CAWSEDSGDLHAGTEAFF. The CDR3 coding sequence is TGTGCCTGGAGTGAGGATAGCGGGGATCTTCACGCGGGCACTGAAGCTTTCTTT.

V is TRBV2 and J is TRBJ2-2; D unclear. This CDR3 comprises 13 residues. The V gene lost 3 bases and the J gene lost 5 bases, with 7 bases spanning the gap. Germline lookup yields CDR1 SNHLY and CDR2 FYNNEI. The CDR3 reads CASSELGTGELFF. As DNA, the CDR3 is TGTGCCAGCAGTGAGCTTGGGACCGGGGAGCTGTTTTTT.

This clone was detected a few times. V and J are TRBV5-1 and TRBJ1-5, with unresolved D. Germline CDR1 and CDR2: SGHRS and YFSETQ. Trimming removed 2 bases at V and 0 bases at J, with 3 bases between. CDR3 length: 13 amino acids. CDR3 bases: TGCGCCAGCAGCTTAAGTAGCAATCAGCCCCAGCATTTT. This translates into CASSLSSNQPQHF.

The chain employs TRBV29-1 and TRBJ2-7; no firm D call. The V and J ends lost 5 bases and 4 bases respectively, with 15 bases between them. Germline V CDR1 and CDR2: SQVTM, ANQGSEA. The CDR3 consists of 13 residues. CDR3 nucleotides: TGCAGCGTTCGGACGGAGTGGAAATACGAGCAGTACTTC. This translates into CSVRTEWKYEQYF.

The chain combines TRBV7-2 with TRBJ1-1; unclear D gene. Per germline, CDR1 SGHTA and CDR2 FQGNSA. V lost 0 bases and J lost 0, with 5 bases in between. CDR3 size: 14 residues. The CDR3 loop is CASSLAALNTEAFF. The DNA for the CDR3 is TGTGCCAGCAGCTTAGCAGCCTTGAACACTGAAGCTTTCTTT.

The rearrangement uses TRBV10-3 and TRBJ2-5, with 8 bases fitting TRBD1. The CDR3 runs to 18 residues. The V and J ends lost 0 bases and 0 bases, in that order; junction bases with no gene match: 9. Looked up from germline, CDR1 is ENHRY and CDR2 is SYGVKD. CDR3 loop: CAISESNLDRVYQETQYF. Written as DNA, the CDR3 is TGTGCCATCAGTGAGTCAAATTTGGACAGGGTATACCAAGAGACCCAGTACTTC.

In nucleotides, the CDR3 is TGCGCCAGCAGCCTTTACAGGGGCCAGGGCCACGAGCAGTACTTC. Translated, it gives CASSLYRGQGHEQYF. The rearrangement uses TRBV4-3 and TRBJ2-7; 7 nucleotides agree with TRBD1. The CDR3 has 15 amino acids. V dropped 4 bases and J dropped 5; count of bases not matched to a gene: 11. Germline CDR1 is LGHNA and CDR2 is YSLEER.

The rearrangement joins TRBV2 to TRBJ1-4; D not resolved. Germline loops: CDR1 SNHLY, CDR2 FYNNEI. The CDR3 contains 14 residues. With 6 bases removed from V and 0 bases from J, the gap between germline ends came to 8 bases. The CDR3 loop reads CASRKSATNEKLFF. CDR3 in DNA: TGTGCCAGCAGGAAGAGTGCAACTAATGAAAAACTGTTTTTT. Complete variable domain (other parts from reference TRBV2 and TRBJ1-4): EPEVTQTPSHQVTQMGQEVILRCVPISNHLYFYWYRQILGQKVEFLVSFYNNEISEKSEIFDDQFSVERPDGSNFTLKIRSTKLEDSAMYFCASRKSATNEKLFFGSGTQLSVL.

This sequence joins TRBV15 and TRBJ2-3, with TRBD1 identical over 7 bases. Germline V gives CDR1 LNHNV, CDR2 YYDKDF (reference sequence). After removal of 0 bases from V and 2 bases from J, the junction contained 5 bases not matched to a gene. This CDR3 contains 16 residues. The CDR3 is CATSRDRDSSTDTQYF. The DNA for the CDR3 is TGTGCCACCAGCAGAGACCGGGACAGTTCCACAGATACGCAGTATTTT.

The chain links TRBV7-6 to TRBJ2-7, with D perhaps matching TRBD1 (5 bases). Deletions cut 8 bases from V and 0 bases from J, with 14 bases between. The length of the CDR3 is 14 residues. Germline assignment: CDR1 SGHVS and CDR2 FNYEAQ. Here the CDR3 reads CASSGAASSYEQYF. The CDR3 DNA follows: TGTGCCAGCTCTGGGGCAGCGAGCTCCTACGAGCAGTACTTC. The whole variable domain, remainder taken from reference TRBV7-6 and TRBJ2-7, is GAGVSQSPRYKVTKRGQDVALRCDPISGHVSLYWYRQALGQGPEFLTYFNYEAQQDKSGLPNDRFSAERPEGSISTLTIQRTEQRDSAMYRCASSGAASSYEQYFGPGTRLTVT.

V is TRBV5-1 and J is TRBJ1-2; maybe TRBD1 (6 bases). This CDR3 comprises 16 residues. The ends were cut back, 0 bases at V and 3 bases at J, with 15 bases in the middle. Germline CDR1 reads SGHRS; CDR2 reads YFSETQ. This CDR3 is CASSLARGPQDYGYTF. The CDR3 DNA sequence: TGCGCCAGCAGCTTGGCTCGGGGGCCGCAGGACTATGGCTACACCTTC.

J is TRBJ2-7 and V is TRBV7-9; D perhaps matches TRBD1 (6 bases). The CDR3 consists of 14 residues. V lost 3 bases, J lost 3 bases, and 12 bases lay in between. CDR1 and CDR2 from the germline V gene are SEHNR and FQNEAQ (reference sequence). CDR3 in amino acids: CASSLNKGGYEQYF. The DNA for the CDR3 is TGTGCCAGCAGCTTGAACAAAGGGGGCTACGAGCAGTACTTC.

J is TRBJ1-1 and V is TRBV5-6, with D maybe TRBD1 (5 bases). This CDR3 spans 15 amino acids. Germline-derived CDR1 and CDR2 are SGHDT and YYEEEE. Trimming left V 4 bases short and J 5 bases short, with 18 bases between. The CDR3 nucleotides are TGTGCCAGCAGCCCCCTCCAGGGTGATGGGACTGAAGCTTTCTTT. Translating it yields CASSPLQGDGTEAFF.

This clone was counted once. This chain joins TRBV7-2 and TRBJ1-1; tentatively, D is TRBD1 (6 bases). V dropped 5 bases and J dropped 0 bases, with 19 bases sitting between them. Germline V gene sequence: CDR1 SGHTA, CDR2 FQGNSA. CDR3 size: 17 residues. The CDR3 is CASSHAQGIWVNTEAFF. The CDR3 DNA reads as TGTGCCAGCAGCCATGCCCAGGGGATTTGGGTGAACACTGAAGCTTTCTTT.